This T cell receptor (beta chain) stems from a study of T cell changes during pregnancy in multiple sclerosis. Libraries were prepared by immunoSEQ multiplex PCR; TCRdb keeps only in-frame clonotypes and omits some of them. The table has 40,000 to 55,000 clones, approximately 90% seen once. Germline CDR1 and CDR2: SGDLS and YYNGEE. Deletions cut 9 bases from V and 3 bases from J, with 12 bases between. The CDR3 sequence is 13 residues long. This TCR came from a female donor with multiple sclerosis, enrolled in a pregnancy study. The sequences come from CD8+ T cells from peripheral blood mononuclear cells, collected in the second trimester of pregnancy. The genes are TRBV9 and TRBJ2-2; TRBD1 is a possible D gene (6 bases). The CDR3 DNA follows: TGTGCCACCTCCCCAGGGGACACCGGGGAGCTGTTTTTT. Residues: CATSPGDTGELFF. Full variable domain (outside the CDR3, taken from reference TRBV9 and TRBJ2-2): DSGVTQTPKHLITATGQRVTLRCSPRSGDLSVYWYQQSLDQGLQFLIQYYNGEERAKGNILERFSAQQFPDLHSELNLSSLELGDSALYFCATSPGDTGELFFGEGSRLTVL.